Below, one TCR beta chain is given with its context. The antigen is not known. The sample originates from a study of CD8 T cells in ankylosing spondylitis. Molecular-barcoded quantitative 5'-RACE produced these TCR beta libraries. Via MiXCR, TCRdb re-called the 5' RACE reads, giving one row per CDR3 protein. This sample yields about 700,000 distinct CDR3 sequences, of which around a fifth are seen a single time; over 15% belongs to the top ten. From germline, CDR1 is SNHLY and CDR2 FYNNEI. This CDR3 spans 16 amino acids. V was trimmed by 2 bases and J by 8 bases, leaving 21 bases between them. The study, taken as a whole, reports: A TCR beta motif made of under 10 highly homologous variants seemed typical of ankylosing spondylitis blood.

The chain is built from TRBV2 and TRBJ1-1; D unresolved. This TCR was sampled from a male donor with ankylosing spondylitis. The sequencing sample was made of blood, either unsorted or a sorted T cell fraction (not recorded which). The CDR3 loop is CASSESPQVIMGEAFF. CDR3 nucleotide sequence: TGTGCCAGCAGTGAAAGCCCCCAGGTCATCATGGGCGAAGCTTTCTTT.